Each of the 9 T cell receptor beta chains below was sequenced from the same sample in a study of T cell responses to AZD1222 COVID-19 vaccine. Measured with immunoSEQ multiplex PCR; TCRdb has only the in-frame clones, and not every one. Of about 140,000 clones in the sample, 75% to 85% were seen once. Sequenced here: peripheral blood, sampled 28 days after the second dose of the MenACWY control vaccine. These receptors originate from an adult who received the MenACWY meningococcal vaccine as a control.

The chain links TRBV9 to TRBJ1-1, with D perhaps TRBD1 (5 bases). V was pared by 6 bases and J by 0 bases, with 18 bases between. From germline, CDR1 is SGDLS and CDR2 YYNGEE. The length of the CDR3 is 16 residues. The CDR3 region is CASTLGPGQMNTEAFF. Here the CDR3 DNA reads TGTGCCAGCACCCTGGGGCCAGGGCAGATGAACACTGAAGCTTTCTTT.

The chain employs TRBV11-1 and TRBJ2-1; no clear D. Deletions cut 2 bases from V and 9 bases from J, with 11 bases between. Per the germline V gene, CDR1 is SGHAT and CDR2 is FQDESV (reference sequence). The CDR3 is made up of 13 amino acids. The DNA for the CDR3 is TGTGCCAGCAGCTTAAAGGACGGCGGTGAGCAGTTCTTC. Residues: CASSLKDGGEQFF.

V is TRBV2 and J is TRBJ2-3; 9 positions agree with TRBD1. Losses at the gene ends were 7 bases for V and 2 bases for J; bases not matched to a gene: 10. The CDR3 is 16 amino acids. CDR1 is SNHLY, CDR2 FYNNEI, per germline. The CDR3 DNA sequence: TGTGCCAGCAAAAGGACAGGGGAAAGGGTCACAGATACGCAGTATTTT. Translation: CASKRTGERVTDTQYF.

This clone was seen a handful of times. The chain couples TRBV7-6 to TRBJ1-2, with no clear D. Trimming shortened V by 1 base and J by 8 bases, and 20 bases separated the two germline ends. The V gene's germline CDR1 is SGHVS and CDR2 FNYEAQ. CDR3 length: 16 residues. The CDR3 reads CASSLEPPGEGAGYTF. As DNA, the CDR3 is TGTGCCAGCAGCTTAGAGCCCCCCGGGGAGGGCGCGGGCTACACCTTC.

The chain joins TRBV5-1 to TRBJ2-7; D perhaps matches TRBD1 (6 bases). The CDR3 covers 12 residues. Germline values: CDR1 SGHRS, CDR2 YFSETQ. V lost 3 bases to trimming and J lost 8 bases, with 12 bases between them. CDR3 residues: CASSSGQRQQYF. The DNA for the CDR3 is TGCGCCAGCAGCTCCGGACAGAGACAGCAGTACTTC.

V and J are TRBV4-3 and TRBJ2-1; 7 nucleotides line up with TRBD1. V shed 4 bases and J 9 bases; nucleotides not matched to a gene: 12. Germline loops: CDR1 LGHNA, CDR2 YSLEER. The CDR3 runs to 15 residues. In nucleotides, the CDR3 is TGCGCCAGCAGCCCCCACCAGGGGGTTAAAAGTGAGCAGTTCTTC. Its protein product is CASSPHQGVKSEQFF.

The chain couples TRBV15 to TRBJ2-6; the D is unclear. From germline, CDR1 is LNHNV and CDR2 YYDKDF (reference sequence). V lost 4 bases, J lost 0 bases, and 13 bases lay in between. The CDR3 has 17 residues. The CDR3 nucleotides read TGTGCCACCAGCACAAGGGTCCTTAGCTCTGGGGCCAACGTCCTGACTTTC. It yields the protein CATSTRVLSSGANVLTF.

This clone is a singleton in its sample. The chain combines TRBV2 with TRBJ2-7; D possibly matches TRBD1 or TRBD2 (5 bases each). The CDR3 totals 10 residues. Germline-derived CDR1 and CDR2 are SNHLY and FYNNEI. V was clipped by 3 bases and J by 10 bases, with 7 bases between them. The CDR3 here is CASSDGDQYF. Written as DNA, the CDR3 is TGTGCCAGCAGTGACGGGGACCAGTACTTC.

The chain recombines TRBV25-1 with TRBJ1-6; 8 nucleotides line up with TRBD1. CDR3 length: 15 amino acids. After removal of 4 bases from V and 10 bases from J, the junction contained 9 bases not matched to a gene. The germline gives CDR1 MGHDK, CDR2 SYGVNS. CDR3 amino acids: CASSGGTGGLSPLHF. The CDR3 coding sequence is TGTGCCAGCAGTGGCGGGACAGGTGGTTTATCACCCCTCCACTTT.